This TCR beta chain was recorded in a study of cytomegalovirus exposure and HLA in healthy donors. CDR3 length: 15 amino acids. Trimming took off 5 bases at V and 7 bases at J, with 15 bases between the two ends. Germline CDR1 and CDR2: LNHDA and SQIVND (reference sequence). About this clone itself: What it binds is not known.

PCR employed 60 Vbeta and 13 Jbeta primers. Per the original data handling: A later analysis counted some 87 million unique TCR beta chains, around 12 million shared. Sequencing used immunoSEQ multiplex PCR; TCRdb keeps in-frame clones, though not all of them. Clone size and the V and J calls come from that table; the DNA yielded D and trimming. The sample consists of 110,000 or so clones, roughly two thirds of them appearing once. Regarding the study as a whole: In presence/absence analyses, roughly uniform sequencing depth across donors was assumed. Researchers reportedly found TCR beta sequences accurately predicted most subjects' HLA-A and HLA-B alleles.

V and J are TRBV19 and TRBJ1-6; D perhaps matches TRBD1 (6 bases). The source of this sequence is a man aged 35 to 55 in good health and CMV-seronegative. Sequenced sample: PBMCs. The chain's CDR3 is CASSSKQGGNSPLHF. The CDR3 bases are TGTGCCAGTAGTTCAAAACAGGGTGGGAATTCACCCCTCCACTTT.